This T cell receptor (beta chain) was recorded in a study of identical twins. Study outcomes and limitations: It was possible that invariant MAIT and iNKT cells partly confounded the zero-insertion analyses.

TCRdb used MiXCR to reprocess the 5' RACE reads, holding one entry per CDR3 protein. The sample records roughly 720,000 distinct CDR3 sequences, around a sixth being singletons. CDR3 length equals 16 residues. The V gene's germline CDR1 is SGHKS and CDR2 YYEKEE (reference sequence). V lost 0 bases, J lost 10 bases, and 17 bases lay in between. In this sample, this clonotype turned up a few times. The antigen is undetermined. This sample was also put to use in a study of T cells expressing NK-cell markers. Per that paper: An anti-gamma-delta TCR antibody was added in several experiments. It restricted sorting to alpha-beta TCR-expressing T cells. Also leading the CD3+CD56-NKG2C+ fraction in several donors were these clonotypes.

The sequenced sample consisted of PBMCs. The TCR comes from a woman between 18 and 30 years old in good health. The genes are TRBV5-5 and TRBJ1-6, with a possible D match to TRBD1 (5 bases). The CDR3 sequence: CASSLVGRRGGSPLHF. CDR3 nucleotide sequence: TGTGCCAGCAGCTTGGTGGGTCGTAGGGGTGGCTCACCCCTCCACTTT. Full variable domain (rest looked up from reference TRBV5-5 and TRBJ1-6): DAGVTQSPTHLIKTRGQQVTLRCSPISGHKSVSWYQQVLGQGPQFIFQYYEKEERGRGNFPDRFSARQFPNYSSELNVNALLLGDSALYLCASSLVGRRGGSPLHFGNGTRLTVT.